A single sample is the source of the 10 T cell receptor beta chains below, sequenced in a study of cytomegalovirus exposure and HLA in healthy donors. PCR amplification relied on 60 Vbeta primers (plus 13 Jbeta primers). Libraries were prepared by immunoSEQ multiplex PCR; TCRdb keeps only in-frame clonotypes and omits some of them. The table has roughly 120,000 clones, 70% to 80% seen once. The sample consisted of PBMCs. The receptor source for this set is a woman aged 45-65 years in good health and CMV-seropositive.

V and J are TRBV27 and TRBJ2-7; 10 bases are a match to TRBD1. Germline loops: CDR1 MNHEY, CDR2 SMNVEV (reference sequence). This CDR3 spans 17 amino acids. V shed 1 base and J 4 bases; nucleotides not matched to a gene: 10. The CDR3 sequence is CASSLLKTGTGVYEQYF. In DNA form, the CDR3 reads TGTGCCAGCAGTTTATTAAAAACCGGGACAGGGGTTTACGAGCAGTACTTC.

This clone has a handful of counts. The J gene is TRBJ1-1, the V gene TRBV6-5, with 7 bases that match TRBD1. The V gene's germline CDR1 is MNHEY and CDR2 SVGAGI. The CDR3 length is 13 residues. J gave up 4 bases and V 8 bases, and 7 bases lay outside the gene matches. The CDR3 DNA sequence: TGTGCCAGCCTCAGACAGGGAGGCACTGAAGCTTTCTTT. Protein: CASLRQGGTEAFF.

This chain connects TRBV7-2 to TRBJ1-2; D is unclear. V was cut by 1 base and J by 8 bases, with 11 bases left in between. CDR3 length equals 13 residues. CDR1 SGHTA and CDR2 FQGNSA come from the germline V gene. CDR3 residues: CASSLGERGGYTF. DNA for the CDR3: TGTGCCAGCAGCTTAGGAGAACGAGGGGGCTACACCTTC.

The rearrangement links TRBV2 to TRBJ2-7, with TRBD1 matching over 8 bases. V shed 7 bases and J 3 bases; nucleotides not matched to a gene: 8. This CDR3 comprises 14 residues. The V gene's germline CDR1 is SNHLY and CDR2 FYNNEI. This CDR3 is CASMLDRGFYEQYF. CDR3 sequence (DNA): TGTGCCAGCATGCTAGACAGGGGATTCTACGAGCAGTACTTC.

V and J are TRBV10-3 and TRBJ2-7, with 8 bases that match TRBD1. Germline V CDR1 and CDR2: ENHRY, SYGVKD. J was trimmed by 5 bases and V by 6 bases; bases with no gene match: 3. There are 12 residues in the CDR3. CDR3 nucleotides: TGTGCCATCAGCGACAGGGGAAACGAGCAGTACTTC. This translates into CAISDRGNEQYF.

About this clone: This CDR3 is also generated by other DNA sequences in the sample. The chain couples TRBV27 to TRBJ1-4, with 7 bases that match TRBD1. Germline V CDR1 and CDR2: MNHEY, SMNVEV (reference sequence). The trim removed 3 bases at V and 6 bases at J, leaving 4 bases unmatched. This CDR3 is 14 amino acids long. CDR3 region: CASSFGGTDEKLFF. In DNA, the CDR3 is TGTGCCAGCAGTTTCGGCGGGACAGATGAAAAACTGTTTTTT.

This rearrangement joins TRBV28 to TRBJ2-7; no clear D. V was pared by 1 base and J by 3 bases, with 4 bases between. The germline V gene has CDR1 MDHEN and CDR2 SYDVKM. The CDR3 length is 12 residues. CDR3 coding DNA: TGTGCCAGCAGTTTATACTACTACGAGCAGTACTTC. It is translated as CASSLYYYEQYF.

This chain uses TRBV10-3 with TRBJ2-1; no clear D gene. V was trimmed by 4 bases and J by 5 bases, leaving 3 bases between them. Germline CDR1 ENHRY, CDR2 SYGVKD. The CDR3 loop spans 11 amino acids. CDR3 nucleotide sequence: TGTGCCATCAGTGCGGACAATGAGCAGTTCTTC. Translation: CAISADNEQFF.

This clone has only one observation. The chain employs TRBV25-1 and TRBJ1-2, with TRBD1 matching 7 bases. The ends lost 4 bases at V and 1 base at J; junction bases unmatched: 9. This CDR3 spans 16 amino acids. CDR1 and CDR2 (germline): MGHDK, SYGVNS. CDR3 sequence reads: CASSAQGQMSNYGYTF. In nucleotides, the CDR3 is TGTGCCAGCAGTGCCCAGGGACAGATGAGTAACTATGGCTACACCTTC.

The CDR3 bases are TGTGCCAGCAGTTTTAACAGTAACTATGGCTACACCTTC. It codes for CASSFNSNYGYTF. V is TRBV28 and J is TRBJ1-2; D ambiguous. This CDR3 is built from 13 residues. The V gene lost 3 bases and the J gene lost 1 base, with 6 bases spanning the gap. Germline V lookup: CDR1 MDHEN, CDR2 SYDVKM.